A single sample is the source of the 27 T cell receptor beta chains below, sequenced in a study of blood T cell repertoires in COVID-19. Produced via immunoSEQ multiplex PCR; TCRdb's table is partial and in-frame only. The table has more than 15,000 clones, more than 85% seen once. The source material was peripheral blood. The receptors shown here come from a woman in her 50s with active COVID-19.

V and J are TRBV19 and TRBJ2-7, with 9 bases matching TRBD1. This CDR3 is built from 14 residues. The germline V gene encodes CDR1 LNHDA and CDR2 SQIVND (reference sequence). With V trimmed by 6 bases and J by 6 bases, 9 bases remained unmatched. CDR3 coding DNA: TGTGCCAGTAGAGACAGGGGGAGAGGCGGCGAGCAGTACTTC. Its translation: CASRDRGRGGEQYF.

The rearrangement links TRBV7-9 to TRBJ1-1, with D perhaps matching TRBD1 (6 bases). CDR1 and CDR2 (germline): SEHNR, FQNEAQ (reference sequence). V lost 5 bases and J 3 bases, leaving 13 bases between the germline ends. The CDR3 sequence is 14 residues long. The CDR3 here is CASSENTGYTEAFF. Written as DNA, the CDR3 is TGTGCCAGCAGCGAAAATACAGGGTACACTGAAGCTTTCTTT.

The chain employs TRBV28 and TRBJ1-6; 7 nucleotides agree with TRBD1. The CDR3 extends over 15 amino acids. With V trimmed by 8 bases and J by 10 bases, 14 bases remained unmatched. Germline values: CDR1 MDHEN, CDR2 SYDVKM. Here the CDR3 reads CASGVGPRGQSPLHF. In DNA form, the CDR3 reads TGTGCCAGCGGAGTAGGACCCCGGGGACAGTCACCCCTCCACTTT.

This chain joins TRBV11-2 and TRBJ2-1; 10 nucleotides match TRBD2. The V gene's germline CDR1 is SGHAT and CDR2 FQNNGV. This CDR3 comprises 16 residues. The junction had 7 bases not matched to a gene; V was cut back by 1 base and J by 7 bases. In DNA form, the CDR3 reads TGTGCCAGCAGCTTAGTACAGCGGGAGGGCTATAATGAGCAGTTCTTC. It specifies CASSLVQREGYNEQFF.

The chain is built from TRBV19 and TRBJ1-1; 8 bases line up with TRBD1. CDR1 and CDR2 from the germline V gene are LNHDA and SQIVND (reference sequence). The ends lost 8 bases at V and 4 bases at J; junction bases unmatched: 12. The CDR3 length is 15 residues. In nucleotides, the CDR3 is TGTGCCAGTTATAGGACAGGGAATGGTCTCACTGAAGCTTTCTTT. This translates into CASYRTGNGLTEAFF. The variable domain in full, completed from reference TRBV19 and TRBJ1-1, reads DGGITQSPKYLFRKEGQNVTLSCEQNLNHDAMYWYRQDPGQGLRLIYYSQIVNDFQKGDIAEGYSVSREKKESFPLTVTSAQKNPTAFYLCASYRTGNGLTEAFFGQGTRLTVV.

This clone came up a few times. Written as DNA, the CDR3 is TGCGCCAGCAGCCCCAACGAAGTCCAGGGGAGTGGACGCTACACCTTC. It is translated as CASSPNEVQGSGRYTF. This chain joins TRBV5-1 and TRBJ1-2; TRBD1 is a possible D gene (6 bases). This CDR3 comprises 16 residues. V lost 4 bases, J lost 9 bases, and 25 bases lay in between. The germline V gene encodes CDR1 SGHRS and CDR2 YFSETQ.

This chain joins TRBV10-1 and TRBJ2-3, with TRBD2 as a possible D gene (6 bases). V gave up 4 bases and J gave up 6 bases, with 11 bases separating them. Germline V gives CDR1 WNHNN, CDR2 SYGVQD (reference sequence). The CDR3 has 13 residues. In DNA, the CDR3 is TGCGCCAGCAGTGCGCAGCGGGCCGATACGCAGTATTTT. Its protein is CASSAQRADTQYF.

The table lists this clone with a count of one. The rearrangement uses TRBV6-5 and TRBJ2-5, with no clear D. V gave up 0 bases and J gave up 5 bases, with 7 bases separating them. The CDR3 runs 13 residues. Germline lookup yields CDR1 MNHEY and CDR2 SVGAGI. CDR3 sequence reads: CASSYSREETQYF. CDR3 in DNA: TGTGCCAGCAGTTACTCGAGAGAGGAGACCCAGTACTTC.

The genes are TRBV27 and TRBJ2-3; 12 nucleotides line up with TRBD2. The CDR3 is 16 amino acids. J gave up 4 bases and V 4 bases, and 6 bases lay outside the gene matches. The germline gives CDR1 MNHEY, CDR2 SMNVEV (reference sequence). The CDR3 protein is CASSSRLAGEADTQYF. The CDR3 DNA sequence: TGTGCCAGCAGTTCTCGACTAGCGGGAGAAGCAGATACGCAGTATTTT.

V gene TRBV19 combines with J gene TRBJ2-1, with 7 nucleotides matching TRBD2. The CDR3 is 16 amino acids. Losses at the gene ends were 5 bases for V and 2 bases for J; bases not matched to a gene: 9. The germline V gene has CDR1 LNHDA and CDR2 SQIVND (reference sequence). Here the CDR3 DNA reads TGTGCCAGTAGTTCCCCGGGACTATCGACCTACAATGAGCAGTTCTTC. Translated, it gives CASSSPGLSTYNEQFF.

The chain's CDR3 is CASSLERNEKLFF. For the CDR3, the DNA is TGTGCCAGCAGCTTAGAACGGAATGAAAAACTGTTTTTT. The genes are TRBV7-9 and TRBJ1-4, with D uncertain. This CDR3 region has 13 residues. Per germline, CDR1 SEHNR and CDR2 FQNEAQ (reference sequence). V shed 1 base and J shed 5 bases, with 5 bases lying between them.

This rearrangement joins TRBV27 to TRBJ2-3; 12 bases are shared with TRBD2. Germline assignment: CDR1 MNHEY and CDR2 SMNVEV (reference sequence). V lost 7 bases to trimming and J lost 3 bases; unmatched junction nucleotides: 5. This CDR3 spans 15 amino acids. CDR3 in DNA: TGTGCCAGCAAAAGACTAGCGGGAGCTACAGATACGCAGTATTTT. It encodes CASKRLAGATDTQYF.

V and J are TRBV10-3 and TRBJ1-5, with 8 bases fitting TRBD1. J gave up 0 bases and V 10 bases, and 5 bases lay outside the gene matches. The V gene's germline CDR1 is ENHRY and CDR2 SYGVKD. This CDR3 is built from 14 residues. DNA for the CDR3: TGTGCCACCCTGGACAGGGTTAGCAATCAGCCCCAGCATTTT. It translates to CATLDRVSNQPQHF.

This clone was detected once. The chain has TRBV6-5 and TRBJ1-2, with 12 bases lining up with TRBD1. Germline loops: CDR1 MNHEY, CDR2 SVGAGI. Trimming at V came to 2 bases and at J to 4 bases, leaving 2 bases not matched to a gene. The CDR3 runs 15 residues. CDR3 loop: CASSYPGQGAYGYTF. CDR3 DNA sequence: TGTGCCAGCAGTTACCCGGGACAGGGGGCCTATGGCTACACCTTC.

The chain couples TRBV28 to TRBJ1-5; weak D call: TRBD1 (5 bases). This CDR3 is built from 17 residues. The germline V gene encodes CDR1 MDHEN and CDR2 SYDVKM. With 7 bases removed from V and 2 bases from J, the gap between germline ends came to 21 bases. The DNA of the CDR3 is TGTGCCAGCATCCCGGGTGGCGGGGGTGAGGGCAATCAGCCCCAGCATTTT. This translates into CASIPGGGGEGNQPQHF. Full variable domain (remainder filled in from reference TRBV28 and TRBJ1-5): DVKVTQSSRYLVKRTGEKVFLECVQDMDHENMFWYRQDPGLGLRLIYFSYDVKMKEKGDIPEGYSVSREKKERFSLILESASTNQTSMYLCASIPGGGGEGNQPQHFGDGTRLSIL.

This sequence joins TRBV6-6 and TRBJ1-2; D unclear. The CDR3 loop spans 14 amino acids. Trimming removed 6 bases from V and 1 base from J, with 12 bases in between. The germline V gene has CDR1 MNHNY and CDR2 SVGAGI (reference sequence). Here the CDR3 DNA reads TGTGCCAGCAGACCACCCCGGGGTAACTATGGCTACACCTTC. Translating it yields CASRPPRGNYGYTF.

This chain joins TRBV19 and TRBJ2-1, with 7 positions matching TRBD2. Looked up from germline, CDR1 is LNHDA and CDR2 is SQIVND (reference sequence). The CDR3 is 14 amino acids. Germline trimming cut 2 bases from V and 7 bases from J; bases unmatched to any gene: 5. CDR3 region: CASSIPGRKNEQFF. CDR3 in DNA: TGTGCCAGTAGTATACCCGGGAGGAAGAATGAGCAGTTCTTC. The complete variable domain, with remaining parts taken from reference TRBV19 and TRBJ2-1, reads DGGITQSPKYLFRKEGQNVTLSCEQNLNHDAMYWYRQDPGQGLRLIYYSQIVNDFQKGDIAEGYSVSREKKESFPLTVTSAQKNPTAFYLCASSIPGRKNEQFFGPGTRLTVL.

CDR3 region: CASSRSAGGNSNQPQHF. In DNA, the CDR3 is TGTGCCAGCAGCCGCAGCGCAGGAGGAAATAGCAATCAGCCCCAGCATTTT. The chain links TRBV7-2 to TRBJ1-5, with D uncertain. V dropped 5 bases and J dropped 0 bases, with 17 bases sitting between them. The CDR3 is 17 amino acids. The V gene's germline CDR1 is SGHTA and CDR2 FQGNSA.

The chain recombines TRBV28 with TRBJ1-5, with D hard to call. Germline V gives CDR1 MDHEN, CDR2 SYDVKM. V was cut by 4 bases and J by 8 bases, with 9 bases left in between. CDR3 length: 12 residues. CDR3 protein: CASSSTREPQHF. The CDR3 DNA reads as TGTGCCAGCAGTTCTACTAGGGAGCCCCAGCATTTT.

The V call is TRBV10-3, the J call TRBJ2-5; 9 bases map to TRBD1. Trimming took 6 bases from V and 5 from J; bases not matched to a gene: 7. The CDR3 sequence is 14 residues long. Germline lookup yields CDR1 ENHRY and CDR2 SYGVKD. The CDR3 reads CAIRRTGAGETQYF. CDR3 DNA sequence: TGTGCCATCAGGCGGACAGGGGCGGGCGAGACCCAGTACTTC.

The chain uses TRBV3-1 (or the pseudogene TRBV3-2) and TRBJ1-6; 7 bases agree with TRBD1. Losses at the gene ends were 7 bases for V and 5 bases for J; bases not matched to a gene: 11. Germline loops: CDR1 LGHDT, CDR2 YNNKEL (reference sequence). The CDR3 totals 16 residues. CDR3 nucleotides: TGTGCCAGCACCCCCTCAGACAGGGTGGATAATTCACCCCTCCACTTT. Its translation is CASTPSDRVDNSPLHF.

This chain links TRBV19 with TRBJ2-7; the match to TRBD1 covers 9 bases. The ends lost 4 bases at V and 5 bases at J; junction bases unmatched: 6. This CDR3 has 14 amino acids. Germline V gene lookup returns CDR1 LNHDA and CDR2 SQIVND (reference sequence). Here the CDR3 DNA reads TGTGCCAGTAGTACACAGGGGGCGCTGGACGAGCAGTACTTC. Its protein product is CASSTQGALDEQYF.

V usage is TRBV7-9 and J usage is TRBJ2-3; 10 bases agree with TRBD2. V shed 2 bases, J shed 1 base, and the junction held 0 bases outside the gene matches. Germline V gene data show CDR1 as SEHNR and CDR2 as FQNEAQ (reference sequence). The length of the CDR3 is 15 residues. As DNA, the CDR3 is TGTGCCAGCAGCTTACTAGCGGGAGGCACAGATACGCAGTATTTT. Its protein is CASSLLAGGTDTQYF. Combining the CDR3 with reference TRBV7-9 and TRBJ2-3 gives the whole variable domain DTGVSQNPRHKITKRGQNVTFRCDPISEHNRLYWYRQTLGQGPEFLTYFQNEAQLEKSRLLSDRFSAERPKGSFSTLEIQRTEQGDSAMYLCASSLLAGGTDTQYFGPGTRLTVL.

This chain joins TRBV4-1 and TRBJ1-2; TRBD1 aligns across 8 bases. CDR3 size: 18 residues. V was clipped by 6 bases and J by 3 bases; unmatched bases: 18. Per the germline V gene, CDR1 is MGHRA and CDR2 is YSYEKL. CDR3 DNA sequence: TGCGCCAGCAGTCCCATCGGCGGGGACAGGAAAAGAGACTATGGCTACACCTTC. This sequence encodes CASSPIGGDRKRDYGYTF.

With respect to this clone: A junction boundary mismatches the germline segment, possibly from a read error. This chain connects TRBV7-7 to TRBJ2-5; tentative D call: TRBD2 (6 bases). The length of the CDR3 is 15 residues. CDR1 is SSHAT and CDR2 is FNYEAQ in the germline V gene (reference sequence). The CDR3 loop reads CASSLSEGMGETQYF. The CDR3 region has the DNA TGTGCTAGCAGCTTATCGGAGGGGATGGGGGAGACCCAGTACTTC.

This rearrangement joins TRBV28 to TRBJ2-7; weak D call: TRBD2 (5 bases). V lost 6 bases and J 7 bases, leaving 13 bases between the germline ends. The length of the CDR3 is 12 residues. Germline CDR1 MDHEN, CDR2 SYDVKM. The CDR3 is CASRLTTGEQYF. The CDR3 DNA is TGTGCCAGCAGACTCACGACGGGGGAGCAGTACTTC.

V usage is TRBV7-9 and J usage is TRBJ2-7, with TRBD2 matching 14 bases. The CDR3 consists of 17 residues. The J segment lost 4 bases and the V segment lost 3 bases, leaving 8 bases of the junction unmatched. The germline V gene encodes CDR1 SEHNR and CDR2 FQNEAQ (reference sequence). CDR3 DNA sequence: TGTGCCAGCAGCTTCCACGGGACTAGCGGGAGAGAATACGAGCAGTACTTC. It yields the protein CASSFHGTSGREYEQYF.